Included here is one TCR beta chain sequence, with context. Sequencing was performed with immunoSEQ multiplex PCR; in TCRdb, only in-frame clones are kept and a portion is missing. The table shows almost 50,000 clones, with around 93% occurring only once. This entry belongs to a study of T cell changes during pregnancy in multiple sclerosis. This receptor was identified in a female donor with multiple sclerosis, enrolled in a pregnancy study. Sequencing was performed on peripheral blood, taken after pregnancy.

The CDR3 sequence: CASSQDTGIPNYGYTF. DNA for the CDR3: TGCGCCAGCAGCCAGGACACAGGGATACCTAACTATGGCTACACCTTC. The rearrangement joins TRBV4-3 to TRBJ1-2; a weak D match, TRBD1 (6 bases). V gave up 3 bases and J gave up 0 bases, with 14 bases separating them. The CDR3 runs 16 residues. Germline V CDR1 and CDR2: LGHNA, YSLEER.